The 21 T cell receptor beta chains below were found in one sample sequenced in a study of blood T cell repertoires in COVID-19. Some clones are missing from TCRdb's copy, which holds only in-frame ones; the method was immunoSEQ multiplex PCR. The data show roughly 150,000 clones, 65% to 85% seen once. The sample taken for sequencing was peripheral blood. The receptors here all came from a man aged 60-69 years with active or convalescent COVID-19.

The J gene is TRBJ2-7, the V gene TRBV13, with a weak D call TRBD1 (5 bases). The germline V and J ends were trimmed by 2 bases and 3 bases, with 11 bases remaining between them. CDR3 length: 14 amino acids. Looked up from germline, CDR1 is PRHDT and CDR2 is FYEKMQ (reference sequence). Here the CDR3 DNA reads TGTGCCAGCAGCTTATCGACAGATTTCTACGAGCAGTACTTC. Its protein product is CASSLSTDFYEQYF.

This clone was recorded once. The chain recombines TRBV6-5 with TRBJ1-2; 7 positions agree with TRBD1. CDR1 and CDR2 (germline): MNHEY, SVGAGI. Trimming removed 4 bases from V and 8 bases from J; junction bases left unmatched: 13. The CDR3 contains 15 residues. The CDR3 sequence: CASSSPGQQLRGYTF. In nucleotides, the CDR3 is TGTGCCAGCAGTTCACCGGGACAGCAGTTGAGAGGCTACACCTTC.

The V gene is TRBV3-1 (or the pseudogene TRBV3-2), the J gene TRBJ1-2; tentative D call: TRBD1 (6 bases). CDR1 and CDR2 (germline): LGHDT, YNNKEL (reference sequence). The CDR3 covers 14 residues. Trimming removed 0 bases from V and 6 bases from J, with 11 bases in between. The CDR3 region has the DNA TGTGCCAGCAGCCAAGATAGGCCAGGGGATGGCTACACCTTC. It encodes CASSQDRPGDGYTF.

V gene TRBV7-2 combines with J gene TRBJ2-1, with 8 nucleotides matching TRBD2. This CDR3 spans 13 amino acids. V was pared by 4 bases and J by 10 bases, with 6 bases of the junction left unmatched. Germline V gene lookup returns CDR1 SGHTA and CDR2 FQGNSA. For the CDR3, the DNA is TGTGCCAGCAGCTCCTGGACTAGCAGCGAGCAGTTCTTC. Translation: CASSSWTSSEQFF.

The chain uses TRBV9 and TRBJ1-4; D uncertain. There are 16 residues in the CDR3. The V and J ends lost 0 bases and 0 bases respectively, with 9 bases between them. Germline V lookup: CDR1 SGDLS, CDR2 YYNGEE. The CDR3 sequence is CASSVGFGATNEKLFF. The DNA for the CDR3 is TGTGCCAGCAGCGTAGGTTTCGGTGCAACTAATGAAAAACTGTTTTTT. Based on the CDR3 plus reference TRBV9 and TRBJ1-4, the full variable domain is DSGVTQTPKHLITATGQRVTLRCSPRSGDLSVYWYQQSLDQGLQFLIQYYNGEERAKGNILERFSAQQFPDLHSELNLSSLELGDSALYFCASSVGFGATNEKLFFGSGTQLSVL.

V and J are TRBV7-8 and TRBJ2-5; maybe TRBD1 (5 bases). CDR1 is SGHVS and CDR2 is FQNEAQ in the germline V gene. The CDR3 sequence is 14 residues long. With 3 bases removed from V and 2 bases from J, the gap between germline ends came to 10 bases. CDR3 nucleotides: TGTGCCAGCAGCTTCGGTCAGGGACAAGAGACCCAGTACTTC. It encodes CASSFGQGQETQYF.

This clone appeared a few times. The rearrangement links TRBV4-2 to TRBJ2-7, with D tentatively TRBD1 (5 bases). CDR3 length equals 16 residues. Trimming shortened V by 4 bases and J by 2 bases, and 18 bases separated the two germline ends. From germline, CDR1 is LGHNA and CDR2 YNFKEQ. CDR3 DNA: TGTGCCAGCAGCCCAGAAGTACAGGCGATCCCCTACGAGCAGTACTTC. This encodes CASSPEVQAIPYEQYF.

The chain combines TRBV27 with TRBJ1-2, with D tentatively TRBD1 (5 bases). The germline V gene encodes CDR1 MNHEY and CDR2 SMNVEV (reference sequence). This CDR3 contains 13 residues. V lost 5 bases and J 8 bases, leaving 15 bases between the germline ends. The CDR3 DNA reads as TGTGCCAGCAGTCTCCAGGGTACAGGAGGCTACACCTTC. Its translation: CASSLQGTGGYTF.

This clone occurred once. This chain links TRBV6-5 with TRBJ1-6; D is perhaps TRBD1 (5 bases). The CDR3 spans 13 residues. Looked up from germline, CDR1 is MNHEY and CDR2 is SVGAGI. Trimming removed 7 bases from V and 9 bases from J, with 13 bases in between. The CDR3: CASKQVGGSPLHF. CDR3 nucleotides: TGTGCCAGCAAGCAGGTCGGGGGTTCACCCCTCCACTTT.

The chain combines TRBV5-1 with TRBJ2-6, with D maybe TRBD1 (5 bases). The V gene's germline CDR1 is SGHRS and CDR2 YFSETQ. There are 14 residues in the CDR3. V was clipped by 5 bases and J by 3 bases, with 9 bases between them. The CDR3 coding sequence is TGCGCCAGCAGGCAGGGAAATGGGGCCAACGTCCTGACTTTC. Amino acid sequence: CASRQGNGANVLTF.

In DNA form, the CDR3 reads TGTGCCAGCAGCCCCCGCAGGGGGCCTTACACTGAAGCTTTCTTT. Its protein product is CASSPRRGPYTEAFF. The chain combines TRBV9 with TRBJ1-1; 8 positions match TRBD1. The V gene end was trimmed by 4 bases and the J gene end by 3 bases; junction bases not matched to a gene: 8. In germline, CDR1 is SGDLS, CDR2 YYNGEE. The CDR3 totals 15 residues. Supplemented by reference TRBV9 and TRBJ1-1, the full variable domain reads DSGVTQTPKHLITATGQRVTLRCSPRSGDLSVYWYQQSLDQGLQFLIQYYNGEERAKGNILERFSAQQFPDLHSELNLSSLELGDSALYFCASSPRRGPYTEAFFGQGTRLTVV.

This clone was picked up one time. This chain uses TRBV7-9 with TRBJ2-7; 7 bases line up with TRBD1. The CDR3 runs 14 residues. The V gene's germline CDR1 is SEHNR and CDR2 FQNEAQ (reference sequence). Trimming at V came to 5 bases and at J to 3 bases, leaving 7 bases not matched to a gene. The CDR3 nucleotides are TGTGCCAGCAGCGCCGGGGACAGCGGCTACGAGCAGTACTTC. Protein sequence: CASSAGDSGYEQYF.

This chain links TRBV28 with TRBJ2-2; D remains unclear. CDR3 length equals 11 residues. The germline V and J ends were trimmed by 5 bases and 5 bases, with 3 bases remaining between them. Germline V CDR1 and CDR2: MDHEN, SYDVKM. The CDR3 loop is CASSQTGELFF. The CDR3 bases are TGTGCCAGCAGTCAGACCGGGGAGCTGTTTTTT.

The rearrangement uses TRBV7-2 and TRBJ2-7; TRBD2 agrees at 7 bases. The germline gives CDR1 SGHTA, CDR2 FQGNSA. The V gene end was trimmed by 1 base and the J gene end by 0 bases; junction bases not matched to a gene: 3. The CDR3 has 15 residues. The CDR3 spells CASSLVPSGSYEQYF. CDR3 bases: TGTGCCAGCAGCTTAGTCCCTAGCGGCTCCTACGAGCAGTACTTC.

The genes are TRBV6-5 and TRBJ2-7; 10 bases line up with TRBD2. The CDR3 is 16 amino acids. Per germline, CDR1 MNHEY and CDR2 SVGAGI. The J segment lost 0 bases and the V segment lost 0 bases, leaving 2 bases of the junction unmatched. The CDR3 reads CASSYSAGGHSYEQYF. The CDR3 DNA reads as TGTGCCAGCAGTTACTCAGCGGGAGGGCACTCCTACGAGCAGTACTTC.

This chain links TRBV24-1 with TRBJ2-1, with 9 bases aligning to TRBD1. Germline V gene sequence: CDR1 KGHDR, CDR2 SFDVKD. The CDR3 extends over 14 amino acids. V lost 0 bases to trimming and J lost 9 bases; unmatched junction nucleotides: 2. This CDR3 reads CATSDLTGGSEQFF. The CDR3 DNA follows: TGTGCCACCAGTGATTTGACAGGGGGCAGTGAGCAGTTCTTC.

This clone was recorded many times. This rearrangement joins TRBV7-2 to TRBJ2-2; maybe TRBD2 (5 bases). Per the germline V gene, CDR1 is SGHTA and CDR2 is FQGNSA. V lost 3 bases and J 6 bases, leaving 14 bases between the germline ends. This CDR3 comprises 15 residues. The CDR3: CASSFEVGVAGELFF. Written as DNA, the CDR3 is TGTGCCAGCAGCTTTGAGGTGGGAGTGGCCGGGGAGCTGTTTTTT.

The chain has TRBV2 and TRBJ1-5; D call uncertain. Trimming left V 6 bases short and J 6 bases short, with 15 bases between. The CDR3 has 14 residues. Germline lookup yields CDR1 SNHLY and CDR2 FYNNEI. As DNA, the CDR3 is TGTGCCAGCAGCCTGCAGAGACTCAGTCAGCCCCAGCATTTT. This codes for CASSLQRLSQPQHF. Together with reference TRBV2 and TRBJ1-5, the CDR3 gives the full variable domain: EPEVTQTPSHQVTQMGQEVILRCVPISNHLYFYWYRQILGQKVEFLVSFYNNEISEKSEIFDDQFSVERPDGSNFTLKIRSTKLEDSAMYFCASSLQRLSQPQHFGDGTRLSIL.

This rearrangement joins TRBV12-3 or TRBV12-4 to TRBJ2-7; possibly TRBD1 for D (6 bases). This CDR3 spans 12 amino acids. Trimming removed 6 bases at V and 4 bases at J, with 10 bases between. The CDR3 region is CASSYTGYEQYF. The DNA of the CDR3 is TGTGCCAGCAGCTACACAGGGTACGAGCAGTACTTC.

The gene calls are TRBV28 and TRBJ1-4; 8 bases align to TRBD1. Trimming at V came to 8 bases and at J to 3 bases, leaving 14 bases not matched to a gene. Per germline, CDR1 MDHEN and CDR2 SYDVKM. This CDR3 comprises 17 residues. The CDR3 bases are TGTGCCAGCCTCTCCCCCAGGGGGCTGTTGGCTAATGAAAAACTGTTTTTT. Translation: CASLSPRGLLANEKLFF. The full variable domain, rest sourced from reference TRBV28 and TRBJ1-4, is DVKVTQSSRYLVKRTGEKVFLECVQDMDHENMFWYRQDPGLGLRLIYFSYDVKMKEKGDIPEGYSVSREKKERFSLILESASTNQTSMYLCASLSPRGLLANEKLFFGSGTQLSVL.

The genes are TRBV7-9 and TRBJ2-7; D might be TRBD2 (5 bases). Germline V lookup: CDR1 SEHNR, CDR2 FQNEAQ (reference sequence). There are 15 residues in the CDR3. Trimming took 5 bases from V and 6 from J, leaving 20 bases between them. CDR3 bases: TGTGCCAGCAGCCACCCGGCGGAGCGGCTGGGCGAGCAGTACTTC. Its protein product is CASSHPAERLGEQYF.